Listed below are T cell receptor beta chains from one sample, sequenced in a study of Ad26.COV2.S vaccination and SARS-CoV-2 variants. The data were produced by immunoSEQ multiplex PCR, yet TCRdb's version contains in-frame clones alone and is incomplete. The table includes hundreds of thousands of clones, around 87% detected once. Sequencing used peripheral blood, obtained in a trial of Ad26.COV2.S vaccine versus placebo. These receptor sequences come from a person aged 18 to 59 who received the Ad26.COV2.S COVID-19 vaccine or a placebo. Both conserved end residues are part of each CDR3. D genes are given only for firm matches. Size values are once, few and many counts, or a class for expanded clones, and some rows have none.

clone_size	v_call	j_call	d_call	cdr3_aa	cdr3_nt
once	TRBV6-1	TRBJ1-3	.	CASSEGGGPGNTIYF	TGTGCCAGCAGTGAAGGAGGGGGGCCTGGAAACACCATATATTTT
.	TRBV15	TRBJ2-1	.	CATSRVGGSDGNEQFF	TGTGCCACCAGCAGAGTTGGGGGGAGTGATGGTAATGAGCAGTTCTTC
.	TRBV6-5	TRBJ1-2	.	CASLERQENYGYTF	TGTGCCAGCCTGGAAAGACAGGAGAACTATGGCTACACCTTC
.	TRBV10-3	TRBJ2-1	TRBD2	CAISAFGAGGENEQFF	TGTGCCATCAGTGCCTTTGGAGCGGGGGGGGAGAATGAGCAGTTCTTC
.	TRBV19	TRBJ1-2	TRBD1	CASTPGQGSMGYTF	TGTGCCAGTACCCCGGGACAGGGGTCTATGGGCTACACCTTC
.	TRBV28	TRBJ1-3	.	CASSLWSGPLSGNTIYF	TGTGCCAGCAGTTTATGGTCCGGACCGCTCTCTGGAAACACCATATATTTT
.	TRBV6-5	TRBJ2-7	.	CASSRQGWMPYEQYF	TGTGCCAGCAGTCGCCAGGGTTGGATGCCCTACGAGCAGTACTTC
.	TRBV25-1	TRBJ1-6	TRBD1	CASSEPAGQSSYNSPLHF	TGTGCCAGCAGTGAACCAGCGGGACAGAGCTCCTATAATTCACCCCTCCACTTT
.	TRBV7-3	TRBJ2-3	.	CASSSTAGDTQYF	TGTGCCAGCAGCTCCACTGCGGGGGATACGCAGTATTTT
.	TRBV6-4	TRBJ2-3	.	CASSDAGGADTQYF	TGTGCCAGCAGTGACGCCGGGGGCGCCGATACGCAGTATTTT
.	TRBV24-1	TRBJ2-3	TRBD1	CATSPSTGAAFPNTDTQYF	TGTGCCACCAGCCCCTCGACAGGGGCCGCATTTCCTAACACAGATACGCAGTATTTT
.	TRBV2	TRBJ1-4	.	CASRTTTTNEKLFF	TGTGCCAGCAGGACCACTACAACTAATGAAAAACTGTTTTTT
.	TRBV28	TRBJ1-1	.	CASSLTLRGTEAFF	TGTGCCAGCAGTTTAACTCTACGGGGCACTGAAGCTTTCTTT
.	TRBV29-1	TRBJ2-3	TRBD1	CSVVGQGSDTQYF	TGCAGCGTTGTGGGACAGGGGTCAGATACGCAGTATTTT
.	TRBV30	TRBJ2-6	.	CAWSPGLVSGANVLTF	TGTGCCTGGAGTCCAGGGCTCGTCTCTGGGGCCAACGTCCTGACTTTC
.	TRBV4-2	TRBJ1-6	.	CASSPRTVYNSPLHF	TGTGCCAGCAGCCCCAGGACAGTCTATAATTCACCCCTCCACTTT
.	TRBV9	TRBJ2-3	TRBD1	CASSPHRRGQGDTQYF	TGTGCCAGCAGCCCCCACCGGAGGGGACAGGGAGATACGCAGTATTTT
.	TRBV6-5	TRBJ1-1	TRBD1	CASSYVGQPNTEAFF	TGTGCCAGCAGTTACGTGGGACAGCCGAACACTGAAGCTTTCTTT
.	TRBV30	TRBJ1-3	.	CAWSNSYGNTIYF	TGTGCCTGGAGTAACTCGTATGGAAACACCATATATTTT
.	TRBV4-3	TRBJ1-2	.	CASSQVADSLNYGYTF	TGCGCCAGCAGCCAAGTCGCGGACAGCCTTAACTATGGCTACACCTTC
.	TRBV5-5	TRBJ1-2	.	CASSLTQGNYGYTF	TGTGCCAGCAGCTTGACTCAGGGTAACTATGGCTACACCTTC
once	TRBV6-2/TRBV6-3	TRBJ1-1	.	CASSETVGAFF	TGTGCCAGCAGTGAGACGGTGGGAGCTTTCTTT
.	TRBV2	TRBJ2-3	TRBD2	CASSAAGISTDTQYF	TGTGCCAGCAGTGCAGCGGGGATTAGCACAGATACGCAGTATTTT
.	TRBV3-1/TRBV3-2	TRBJ2-7	TRBD2	CASSQDNGLAGYEQYF	TGTGCCAGCAGCCAAGATAACGGACTAGCGGGATACGAGCAGTACTTC
.	TRBV5-1	TRBJ2-3	TRBD2	CASSLEGTRTDTQYF	TGCGCCAGCAGCTTGGAGGGGACTAGGACAGATACGCAGTATTTT
.	TRBV7-9	TRBJ1-3	.	CASSLRGIAGNTIYF	TGTGCCAGCAGCTTAAGGGGAATCGCTGGAAACACCATATATTTT
.	TRBV4-1	TRBJ2-5	.	CASSTRLGETQYF	TGCGCCAGCAGCACCCGACTAGGAGAGACCCAGTACTTC
few	TRBV6-5	TRBJ1-2	.	CASSSVRYYGYTF	TGTGCCAGCAGTTCAGTCCGCTACTATGGCTACACCTTC
.	TRBV4-2	TRBJ1-2	.	CASSSGDWAGDYGYTF	TGTGCCAGCAGCTCGGGGGATTGGGCAGGGGACTATGGCTACACCTTC
.	TRBV6-5	TRBJ2-6	.	CASSYEGTGANVLTF	TGTGCCAGCAGTTATGAAGGCACTGGGGCCAACGTCCTGACTTTC
.	TRBV6-1	TRBJ2-3	.	CASSDPGWSGSVTDTQYF	TGTGCCAGCAGTGACCCAGGGTGGAGCGGGTCGGTCACAGATACGCAGTATTTT
few	TRBV7-2	TRBJ2-5	.	CASSLGTGRAGETQYF	TGTGCCAGCAGCTTAGGGACAGGGAGGGCTGGCGAGACCCAGTACTTC
.	TRBV5-1	TRBJ1-6	TRBD1	CASSATGVYSPLHF	TGCGCCAGCAGCGCAACAGGGGTTTATTCACCCCTCCACTTT
few	TRBV6-2/TRBV6-3	TRBJ2-7	.	CASSYDGGGAYEQYF	TGTGCCAGCAGTTACGACGGCGGTGGGGCCTACGAGCAGTACTTC
.	TRBV2	TRBJ2-4	.	CASSESVGTIQYF	TGTGCCAGCAGTGAATCAGTGGGAACCATTCAGTACTTC
.	TRBV4-2	TRBJ1-4	.	CASSQGPGGDLVEKLFF	TGTGCCAGCAGCCAAGGTCCGGGGGGGGATCTAGTAGAAAAACTGTTTTTT
.	TRBV5-1	TRBJ2-7	.	CASSLQGSSSYEQYF	TGCGCCAGCAGCTTGCAGGGGTCAAGCTCCTACGAGCAGTACTTC
.	TRBV4-2	TRBJ2-2	TRBD2	CASSSVAGPNTGELFF	TGTGCCAGCAGCTCTGTAGCGGGACCGAACACCGGGGAGCTGTTTTTT
.	TRBV6-2/TRBV6-3	TRBJ1-5	.	CASRLGGSNQPQHF	TGTGCCAGCCGCCTGGGGGGTAGCAATCAGCCCCAGCATTTT
.	TRBV5-1	TRBJ1-4	.	CASSSSWANEKLFF	TGCGCCAGCAGCTCTTCGTGGGCTAATGAAAAACTGTTTTTT
.	TRBV5-1	TRBJ2-1	.	CASEYPRGGTHNEQFF	TGCGCCAGTGAATATCCCCGGGGCGGGACGCACAATGAGCAGTTCTTC
.	TRBV11-2	TRBJ2-3	TRBD2	CASSLVGFGGAGSDTQYF	TGTGCCAGCAGCTTAGTCGGATTCGGGGGGGCCGGTTCAGATACGCAGTATTTT
.	TRBV30	TRBJ1-1	TRBD1	CAWRDRGNTEAFF	TGTGCCTGGAGGGACAGGGGCAACACTGAAGCTTTCTTT
.	TRBV19	TRBJ2-3	.	CASSIMGTRPTDTQYF	TGTGCCAGTAGTATTATGGGCACCCGCCCCACAGATACGCAGTATTTT
once	TRBV10-2	TRBJ2-1	TRBD1	CASSPAGGEQFF	TGCGCCAGCAGTCCCGCAGGGGGTGAGCAGTTCTTC
.	TRBV7-8	TRBJ2-2	TRBD2	CASSDKIAGVTGELFF	TGTGCCAGCAGCGATAAAATAGCGGGAGTGACCGGGGAGCTGTTTTTT
.	TRBV7-8	TRBJ2-1	.	CASSLAPRRGYNEQFF	TGTGCCAGCAGCTTAGCCCCACGACGGGGTTACAATGAGCAGTTCTTC
.	TRBV28	TRBJ2-7	.	CASTGRLYEQYF	TGTGCCAGCACAGGGAGATTATACGAGCAGTACTTC
.	TRBV30	TRBJ1-3	.	CAWSTGNTIYF	TGTGCCTGGAGTACAGGAAACACCATATATTTT
.	TRBV18	TRBJ2-7	TRBD1	CASSPPDRGFEQYF	TGTGCCAGCTCACCGCCAGACAGGGGTTTCGAGCAGTACTTC
few	TRBV7-9	TRBJ2-1	.	CASSCPGCGVSYNEQFF	TGTGCCAGCAGTTGCCCGGGGTGTGGCGTTAGCTACAATGAGCAGTTCTTC
.	TRBV4-1	TRBJ2-7	.	CASSQDLGFEQYF	TGCGCCAGCAGCCAAGATCTAGGGTTCGAGCAGTACTTC